This T cell receptor beta chain was sequenced during a study of blood T cell repertoires in COVID-19. Overall study: Samples of COVID-19 (acute and convalescent) were obtained from the United States, Italy and Spain. Sources were T cells, B-cell-depleted T cells, or PBMCs; the material itself was cDNA or gDNA.

In the original analysis: By means of reference gene primer amplification, nucleated cell counts were estimated. Sequencing was performed with immunoSEQ multiplex PCR; in TCRdb, only in-frame clones are kept and a portion is missing. Clone size and the V and J calls come from that table; the DNA yielded D and trimming. The repertoire includes some 35,000 clones, 87% of them detected once, and approximately 7.3% sits in the top ten. The sequence was collected from a human donor in a cohort sampled during active COVID-19. The sequenced sample was peripheral blood.

The CDR3 reads CASKSSGGSYNEQFF. The CDR3 DNA sequence: TGTGCCAGTAAGTCTAGCGGGGGATCCTACAATGAGCAGTTCTTC. This rearrangement joins TRBV19 to TRBJ2-1; TRBD2 agrees at 10 bases. The CDR3 is made up of 15 amino acids. V was clipped by 7 bases and J by 1 base; unmatched bases: 4. Germline CDR1 and CDR2: LNHDA and SQIVND (reference sequence). Based on the CDR3 plus reference TRBV19 and TRBJ2-1, the full variable domain is DGGITQSPKYLFRKEGQNVTLSCEQNLNHDAMYWYRQDPGQGLRLIYYSQIVNDFQKGDIAEGYSVSREKKESFPLTVTSAQKNPTAFYLCASKSSGGSYNEQFFGPGTRLTVL.